This paragraph covers one T cell receptor beta chain sequence. What it recognizes is unknown. The junction departs from germline at one end; a sequencing error may be responsible. In germline, CDR1 is LGHNA, CDR2 YNFKEQ. The CDR3 contains 14 residues. The source of the sample is a study of CD8 T cells in ankylosing spondylitis. A quantitative 5'-RACE method, one with molecular barcodes, was used to make TCR beta libraries. MiXCR was run by TCRdb on the 5' RACE reads, yielding one entry per CDR3 protein. The sample shows approximately 540,000 distinct CDR3 sequences, approximately 11% of them seen only once. Whole-study findings and limits: Clones linked to disease were reported to show significant enrichment in matched ankylosing spondylitis synovial fluid. In ankylosing spondylitis blood, a motif of seven to nine highly homologous TCR beta variants appeared characteristic. Disease-linked clones displayed a CD8+ phenotype and appeared relatively rarely in peripheral blood. Both synovial fluid and blood in reactive arthritis had previously been reported to carry some motif variants.

The sample comprised blood, either unsorted or a sorted T cell fraction (not recorded which). The receptor comes from a male donor with ankylosing spondylitis. The chain is built from TRBV4-2 and TRBJ2-3; D might be TRBD2 (5 bases). The DNA of the CDR3 is TGTGCCAGCAGCCAAGACAGTTTGGCGGGTACTTCGAATTTT. Translating it yields CASSQDSLAGTSNF.